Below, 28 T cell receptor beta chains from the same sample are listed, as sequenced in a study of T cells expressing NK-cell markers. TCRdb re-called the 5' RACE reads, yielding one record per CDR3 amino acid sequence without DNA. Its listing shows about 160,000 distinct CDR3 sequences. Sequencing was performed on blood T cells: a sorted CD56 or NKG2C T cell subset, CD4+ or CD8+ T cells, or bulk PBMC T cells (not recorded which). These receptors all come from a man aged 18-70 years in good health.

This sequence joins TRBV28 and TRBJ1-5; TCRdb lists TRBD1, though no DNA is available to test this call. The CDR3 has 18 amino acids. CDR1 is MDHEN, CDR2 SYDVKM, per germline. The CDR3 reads CASSTPSGAGVSNQPQHF.

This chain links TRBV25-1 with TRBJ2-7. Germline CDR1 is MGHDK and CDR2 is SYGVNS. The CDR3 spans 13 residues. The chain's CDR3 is CASSGMGTYEQYF.

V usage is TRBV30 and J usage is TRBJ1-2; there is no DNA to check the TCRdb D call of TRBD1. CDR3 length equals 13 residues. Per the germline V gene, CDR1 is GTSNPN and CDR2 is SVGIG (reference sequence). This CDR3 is CAWSGRYRGGYTF.

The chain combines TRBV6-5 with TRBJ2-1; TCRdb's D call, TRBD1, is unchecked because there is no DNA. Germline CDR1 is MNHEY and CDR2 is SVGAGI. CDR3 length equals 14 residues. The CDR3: CASSYGDRGNEQFF.

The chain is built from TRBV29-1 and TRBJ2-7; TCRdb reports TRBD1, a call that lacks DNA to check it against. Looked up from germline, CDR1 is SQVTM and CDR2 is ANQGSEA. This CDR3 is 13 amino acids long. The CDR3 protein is CSAMTGGIYEQYF.

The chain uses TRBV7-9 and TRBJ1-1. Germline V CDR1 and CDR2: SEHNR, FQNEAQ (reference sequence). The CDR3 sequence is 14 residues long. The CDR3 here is CASEGRTVNTEAFF.

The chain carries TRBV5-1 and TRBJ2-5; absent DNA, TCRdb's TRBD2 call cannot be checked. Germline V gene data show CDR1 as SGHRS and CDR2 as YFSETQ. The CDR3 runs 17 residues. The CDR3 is CASSDPSGGDRRETQYF.

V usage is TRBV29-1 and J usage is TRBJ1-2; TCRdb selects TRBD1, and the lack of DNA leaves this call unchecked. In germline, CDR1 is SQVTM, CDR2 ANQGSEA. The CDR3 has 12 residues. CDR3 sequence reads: CSVLDRDYGYTF. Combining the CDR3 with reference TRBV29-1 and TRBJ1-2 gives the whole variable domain SAVISQKPSRDICQRGTSLTIQCQVDSQVTMMFWYRQQPGQSLTLIATANQGSEATYESGFVIDKFPISRPNLTFSTLTVSNMSPEDSSIYLCSVLDRDYGYTFGSGTRLTVV.

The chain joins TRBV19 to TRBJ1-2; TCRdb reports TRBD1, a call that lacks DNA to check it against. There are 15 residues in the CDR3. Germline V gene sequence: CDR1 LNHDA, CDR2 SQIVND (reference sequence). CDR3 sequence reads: CASTPGTGGSYGYTF.

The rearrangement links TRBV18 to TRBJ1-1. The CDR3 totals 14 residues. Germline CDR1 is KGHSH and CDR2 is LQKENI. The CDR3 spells CASSHTGGRTEAFF.

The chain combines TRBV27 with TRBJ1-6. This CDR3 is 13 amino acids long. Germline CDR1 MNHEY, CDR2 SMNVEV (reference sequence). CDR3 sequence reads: CASSTQPTSPLHF.

Here the CDR3 reads CASSLVTGYTEAFF. V is TRBV7-2 and J is TRBJ1-1; as DNA is missing, the TRBD1 call by TCRdb cannot be tested. This CDR3 has 14 amino acids. The V gene's germline CDR1 is SGHTA and CDR2 FQGNSA.

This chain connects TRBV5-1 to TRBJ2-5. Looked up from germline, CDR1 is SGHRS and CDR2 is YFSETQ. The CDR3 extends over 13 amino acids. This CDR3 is CASSQGLRETQYF.

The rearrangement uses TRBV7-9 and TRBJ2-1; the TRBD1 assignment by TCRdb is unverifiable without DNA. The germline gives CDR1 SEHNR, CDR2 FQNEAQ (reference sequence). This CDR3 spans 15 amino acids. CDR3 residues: CASSPSGAAGNEQFF.

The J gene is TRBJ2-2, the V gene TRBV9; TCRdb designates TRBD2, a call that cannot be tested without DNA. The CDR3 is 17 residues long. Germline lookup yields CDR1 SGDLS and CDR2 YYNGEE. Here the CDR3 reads CASSVATGLAGTGELFF.

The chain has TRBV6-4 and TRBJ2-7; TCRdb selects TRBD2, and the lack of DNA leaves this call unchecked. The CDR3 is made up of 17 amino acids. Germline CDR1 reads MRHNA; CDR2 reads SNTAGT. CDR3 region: CASSDSKAGVRYYEQYF.

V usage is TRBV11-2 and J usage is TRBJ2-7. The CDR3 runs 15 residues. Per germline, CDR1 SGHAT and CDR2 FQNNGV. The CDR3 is CASSLDFGIGYEQYF.

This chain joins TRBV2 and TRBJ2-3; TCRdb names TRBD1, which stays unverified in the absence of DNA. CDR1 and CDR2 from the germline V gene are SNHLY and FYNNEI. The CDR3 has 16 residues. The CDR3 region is CASSEWAGRLTDTQYF.

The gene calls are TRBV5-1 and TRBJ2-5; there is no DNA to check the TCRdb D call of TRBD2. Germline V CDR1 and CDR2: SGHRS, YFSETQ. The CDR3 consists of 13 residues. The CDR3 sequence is CASSLGTLGGQYF.

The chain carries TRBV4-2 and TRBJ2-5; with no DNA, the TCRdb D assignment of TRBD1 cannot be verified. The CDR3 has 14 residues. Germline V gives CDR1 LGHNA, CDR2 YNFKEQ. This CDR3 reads CASRDQGAGETQYF.

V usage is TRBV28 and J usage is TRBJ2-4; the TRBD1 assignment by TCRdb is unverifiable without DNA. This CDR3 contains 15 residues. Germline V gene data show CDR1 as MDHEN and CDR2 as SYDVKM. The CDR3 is CASSNRGLAKNIQYF.

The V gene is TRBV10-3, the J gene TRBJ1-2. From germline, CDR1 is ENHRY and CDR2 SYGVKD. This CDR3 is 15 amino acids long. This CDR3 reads CAIRYREGELYGYTF.

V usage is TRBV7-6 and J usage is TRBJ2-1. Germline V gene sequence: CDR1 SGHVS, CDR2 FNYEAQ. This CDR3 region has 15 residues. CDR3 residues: CASSLKPETYNEQFF. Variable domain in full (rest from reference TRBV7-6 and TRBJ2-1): GAGVSQSPRYKVTKRGQDVALRCDPISGHVSLYWYRQALGQGPEFLTYFNYEAQQDKSGLPNDRFSAERPEGSISTLTIQRTEQRDSAMYRCASSLKPETYNEQFFGPGTRLTVL.

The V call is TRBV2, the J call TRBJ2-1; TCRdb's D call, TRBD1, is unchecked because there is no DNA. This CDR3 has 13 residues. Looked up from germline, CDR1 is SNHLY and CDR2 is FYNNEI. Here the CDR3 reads CARETVLLDEQFF.

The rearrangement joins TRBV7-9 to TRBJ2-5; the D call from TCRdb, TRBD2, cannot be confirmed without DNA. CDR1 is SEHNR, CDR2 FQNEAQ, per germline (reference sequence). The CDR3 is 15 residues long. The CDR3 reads CASSPLAGEDETQYF.

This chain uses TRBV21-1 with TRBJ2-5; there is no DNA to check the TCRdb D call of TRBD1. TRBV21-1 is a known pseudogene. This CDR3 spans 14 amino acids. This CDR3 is CAGPMGRSLETQYF.

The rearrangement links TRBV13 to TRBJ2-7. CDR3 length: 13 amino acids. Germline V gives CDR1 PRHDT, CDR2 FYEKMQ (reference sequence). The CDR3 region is CASSLGTVREQYF.

The CDR3 is CASSGRRGGGYTF. The V and J genes are TRBV25-1 and TRBJ1-2; the TCRdb D gene call, TRBD1, has no DNA to confirm it. The CDR3 contains 13 residues. Germline V gene sequence: CDR1 MGHDK, CDR2 SYGVNS.